A single sample gave rise to the 28 T cell receptor beta chains below, sequenced in a study of regulatory T cells in long-lasting Graves disease. Time point of the sample: persistent/refractory GD, antithyroid drugs over 5 years with positive TRAb. The authors made the TCR library using RNA they extracted from PBMCs. Building the TCR beta libraries relied on iRepertoire HTBI primers, and CDR3 regions underwent Arm-PCR. TCRdb re-derived calls from the multiplex PCR reads in MiXCR, one entry per CDR3 protein. The table has more than 650,000 distinct CDR3 sequences, 25% to 35% seen once; the top ten hold under 55%. Sequenced here: peripheral blood mononuclear cells (PBMCs), sampled when the disease was refractory, from a patient treated with antithyroid drugs. Source of these receptors: a female donor with Graves disease.

A word on this clonotype: It may be a read error: a sequence one base away is much more abundant. Likely a read error: the CDR3 ends without its conserved phenylalanine or tryptophan. This chain connects TRBV6-2 or TRBV6-3 to TRBJ1-2; D is uncertain. The germline V gene encodes CDR1 MNHEY and CDR2 SVGEGT. The V and J ends lost 5 bases and 5 bases respectively, with 9 bases between them. The length of the CDR3 is 12 residues. CDR3 amino acids: CASSELDYGYTL. In nucleotides, the CDR3 is TGTGCCAGCAGTGAATTGGATTATGGCTACACCCTC.

This clonotype showed up just a few times. The rearrangement joins TRBV28 to TRBJ2-7, with 7 bases matching TRBD2. Per the germline V gene, CDR1 is MDHEN and CDR2 is SYDVKM. J was trimmed by 6 bases and V by 8 bases; bases with no gene match: 16. CDR3 size: 15 residues. CDR3 coding DNA: TGTGCCAGCGGTGGGTTGGAGGGAGGGCCCTGCGAGCAGTACTTC. This encodes CASGGLEGGPCEQYF.

The rearrangement links TRBV14 to TRBJ2-7; D unresolved. This CDR3 is built from 14 residues. Germline values: CDR1 SGHDN, CDR2 FVKESK. Trimming took off 2 bases at V and 1 base at J, with 9 bases between the two ends. The CDR3 DNA sequence: TGTGCCAGCAGCCAAACTTTTGGGTCCTACGAGCAGTACTTC. Encoded protein: CASSQTFGSYEQYF.

This clonotype was seen at least ten times. V gene TRBV6-2 or TRBV6-3 combines with J gene TRBJ1-2; D may be TRBD1 (5 bases). CDR3 length: 15 amino acids. CDR1 is MNHEY and CDR2 is SVGEGT in the germline V gene. V lost 2 bases and J 8 bases, leaving 18 bases between the germline ends. This CDR3 is CASSYPGEGIGGYTF. The CDR3 DNA reads TGTGCCAGCAGTTACCCGGGGGAGGGCATAGGGGGCTACACCTTC.

This clonotype turned up a few times. Without the conserved terminal phenylalanine or tryptophan, this CDR3 likely stems from a read error. The J gene is TRBJ1-5, the V gene TRBV19; D gene ambiguous. Germline V gene sequence: CDR1 LNHDA, CDR2 SQIVND (reference sequence). Trimming removed 6 bases at V and 3 bases at J, with 12 bases between. The CDR3 runs 14 residues. This CDR3 reads CASRWADPNQPQHS. In DNA, the CDR3 is TGTGCCAGTAGATGGGCCGACCCCAATCAGCCCCAGCATTCT.

This clonotype was observed many times. A read error may account for a junction end that differs from germline. The CDR3 protein is CASSLTGGAEAFF. In DNA form, the CDR3 reads TGTGCCAGCAGTTTAACAGGGGGCGCTGAAGCTTTCTTT. The V call is TRBV5-1, the J call TRBJ1-1, with 9 nucleotides matching TRBD1. The CDR3 is 13 residues long. Germline values: CDR1 SGHRS, CDR2 YFSETQ.

This chain connects TRBV7-9 to TRBJ1-1, with a tentative D call TRBD1 (5 bases). Germline V gene data show CDR1 as SEHNR and CDR2 as FQNEAQ (reference sequence). The CDR3 sequence is 16 residues long. V was cut by 8 bases and J by 0 bases, with 19 bases left in between. The CDR3 DNA reads TGTGCCAGCGAGCAGGGAACGGGCTCTATGAACACTGAAGCTTTCTTT. Amino acids: CASEQGTGSMNTEAFF.

Turning to this clonotype: A much larger clone lies one base from this, so it may be a read error. This chain connects TRBV28 to TRBJ1-2; 10 nucleotides align to TRBD1. This CDR3 is built from 14 residues. Germline V gene lookup returns CDR1 MDHEN and CDR2 SYDVKM. Trimming cost V 6 bases and J 8 bases; bases outside gene matches: 9. Written as DNA, the CDR3 is TGTGCCAGCAGGTTTTTTGACAGGGGGCGAGGCTACACCTTC. Encoded protein: CASRFFDRGRGYTF.

Note on this clonotype: A much larger clone differs from this one at a single base, so this may be a read error. The chain joins TRBV28 to TRBJ1-1; no reliable D call. V lost 5 bases to trimming and J lost 7 bases, with 14 bases between them. The CDR3 is 13 residues long. The germline CDR1 and CDR2 sequences are MDHEN and SYDVKM. Written as DNA, the CDR3 is TGTGCCAGCAGTACACCGGGGAGAGATGAAGCTTTCTTT. This gives the protein CASSTPGRDEAFF.

The chain couples TRBV6-2 or TRBV6-3 to TRBJ1-1; 8 bases fit TRBD1. This CDR3 spans 14 amino acids. The V segment lost 2 bases and the J segment 11 bases; nucleotides outside the gene matches: 10. Germline-derived CDR1 and CDR2 are MNHEY and SVGEGT. The CDR3 reads CASSYRGTGEEAFF. The CDR3 DNA sequence: TGTGCCAGCAGTTACCGAGGGACAGGCGAAGAGGCTTTCTTT.

This clonotype was picked up a small number of times. The chain links TRBV20-1 to TRBJ2-7; D remains unclear. CDR1 is DFQATT, CDR2 SNEGSKA, per germline (reference sequence). The CDR3 has 14 amino acids. V was cut by 3 bases and J by 2 bases, with 14 bases left in between. The CDR3 DNA sequence: TGCAGTGCTAGTCTTGGGTCCTTGCCCTACGAGCAGTACTTC. Residues: CSASLGSLPYEQYF.

The V call is TRBV29-1, the J call TRBJ2-7, with 9 bases lining up with TRBD1. V was pared by 8 bases and J by 5 bases, with 4 bases of the junction left unmatched. CDR1 is SQVTM and CDR2 is ANQGSEA in the germline V gene. The CDR3 length is 11 residues. CDR3: CSRDRVDEQYF. The CDR3 DNA reads TGCAGCCGGGACAGGGTAGACGAGCAGTACTTC.

V is TRBV27 and J is TRBJ2-7, with 8 bases aligning to TRBD1. Germline lookup yields CDR1 MNHEY and CDR2 SMNVEV (reference sequence). The V and J ends lost 8 bases and 4 bases, in that order; junction bases with no gene match: 13. The CDR3 totals 15 residues. CDR3 nucleotide sequence: TGTGCCAGCCGACTTCGGGCAGGGGGCGCATACGAGCAGTACTTC. This sequence encodes CASRLRAGGAYEQYF.

This clonotype was counted at least ten times. The V call is TRBV11-2, the J call TRBJ1-1; D is possibly TRBD1 (5 bases). The CDR3 sequence is 11 residues long. Trimming took 10 bases from V and 5 from J, leaving 11 bases between them. Germline CDR1 SGHAT, CDR2 FQNNGV. CDR3: CATRVGTEAFF. Written as DNA, the CDR3 is TGTGCCACCAGGGTAGGGACTGAAGCTTTCTTT.

Concerning this clonotype: A far larger clone is a single base away, which makes a read error likely. This chain links TRBV6-2 or TRBV6-3 with TRBJ1-1; D gene ambiguous. CDR1 and CDR2 (germline): MNHEY, SVGEGT. CDR3 length: 13 amino acids. The CDR3 nucleotides are TGTGCCAGCAGTAGGAGTAGAAAAACTGAAGTTTTCTTT. It encodes CASSRSRKTEVFF.

This clonotype has just a few counts. The chain combines TRBV27 with TRBJ1-1; no firm D call. Between the trimmed V and J ends, which lost 5 bases and 1 base, there was a span of 11 bases. This CDR3 has 14 residues. Per germline, CDR1 MNHEY and CDR2 SMNVEV (reference sequence). The CDR3 DNA follows: TGTGCCAGCAGTGTAGCTTTAGGGAACACTGAAGCTTTCTTT. It specifies CASSVALGNTEAFF.

A word on this clonotype: Mismatch with germline at one junction end may stem from a read error. V gene TRBV12-3 or TRBV12-4 combines with J gene TRBJ2-7; 9 bases fit TRBD1. The CDR3 totals 15 residues. As DNA, the CDR3 is TGTGCCGGCAGCCTCGGTGCCGGGACAGGGCGCGAGCAGTACTTC. Residues: CAGSLGAGTGREQYF.

This chain connects TRBV2 to TRBJ1-6; 7 bases match TRBD1. The V segment lost 4 bases and the J segment 4 bases; nucleotides outside the gene matches: 7. CDR3 length: 16 residues. Per germline, CDR1 SNHLY and CDR2 FYNNEI. The CDR3 DNA reads TGTGCCAGCAGTGCCGGGGCGGGACAGTATAATTCACCCCTCCACTTT. Translated, it gives CASSAGAGQYNSPLHF.

The rearrangement links TRBV10-3 to TRBJ1-2, with D tentatively TRBD1 (6 bases). The CDR3 is made up of 11 amino acids. Germline V gene sequence: CDR1 ENHRY, CDR2 SYGVKD. Trimming pared 3 bases from V and 7 bases from J, leaving 6 bases between. CDR3 DNA sequence: TGTGCCATCAGTGAAGGGGGTGGCTACACCTTC. Translation gives CAISEGGGYTF.

The chain joins TRBV6-2 or TRBV6-3 to TRBJ2-7; 13 bases align to TRBD2. CDR1 MNHEY and CDR2 SVGEGT come from the germline V gene. The CDR3 covers 18 residues. The ends lost 4 bases at V and 0 bases at J; junction bases unmatched: 9. CDR3 in amino acids: CASSSTGTSGASSYEQYF. CDR3 sequence (DNA): TGTGCCAGCAGTTCGACCGGGACTAGCGGGGCGAGCTCCTACGAGCAGTACTTC.

This clonotype was seen repeatedly, ten times or more. The rearrangement uses TRBV2 and TRBJ1-1, with D perhaps TRBD1 (5 bases). Germline CDR1 and CDR2: SNHLY and FYNNEI. The CDR3 is made up of 13 amino acids. Trimming shortened V by 8 bases and J by 4 bases, and 14 bases separated the two germline ends. The CDR3 reads CASGDGRFTEAFF. Written as DNA, the CDR3 is TGTGCCAGCGGGGACGGGAGGTTCACTGAAGCTTTCTTT.

The V and J genes are TRBV6-5 and TRBJ1-5; D possibly corresponds to TRBD1 (5 bases). Per germline, CDR1 MNHEY and CDR2 SVGAGI. The CDR3 has 16 amino acids. Deletions cut 2 bases from V and 0 bases from J, with 11 bases between. CDR3: CASSYEGPLSNQPQHF. CDR3 nucleotides: TGTGCCAGCAGTTACGAGGGACCGCTTAGCAATCAGCCCCAGCATTTT.

This rearrangement joins TRBV5-4 to TRBJ1-1; D gene uncertain. V dropped 1 base and J dropped 0 bases, with 13 bases sitting between them. The CDR3 runs to 16 residues. Germline-derived CDR1 and CDR2 are SGHNT and YYREEE (reference sequence). The CDR3 region has the DNA TGTGCCAGCAGCTTGTCTCTGGCAACGGTGAACACTGAAGCTTTCTTT. It translates to CASSLSLATVNTEAFF.

This clonotype was recorded at least ten times. V and J are TRBV28 and TRBJ1-2, with a weak D call TRBD1 (6 bases). The V end was cut by 7 bases, the J end by 4 bases, with 16 bases between. CDR3 size: 14 residues. The V gene's germline CDR1 is MDHEN and CDR2 SYDVKM. DNA of the CDR3: TGTGCCAGCATAAAGCGGGGGGCTGGCTATGGCTACACCTTC. Residues: CASIKRGAGYGYTF.

The chain couples TRBV2 to TRBJ2-7; the D is unclear. The CDR3 covers 13 residues. Germline values: CDR1 SNHLY, CDR2 FYNNEI. V was pared by 4 bases and J by 6 bases, with 13 bases between. DNA for the CDR3: TGTGCCAGCAGTGGGGCGCCTTTGTCCGAGCAGTACTTC. Amino acids: CASSGAPLSEQYF.

The chain combines TRBV24-1 with TRBJ1-5, with D tentatively TRBD1 (6 bases). The germline gives CDR1 KGHDR, CDR2 SFDVKD. V was shortened by 4 bases and J by 4 bases, with 13 bases between the two germline ends. CDR3 size: 15 residues. DNA of the CDR3: TGTGCCACCAGTGACCCGGGACACGGGAATCAGCCCCAGCATTTT. Translating gives CATSDPGHGNQPQHF.

This chain connects TRBV7-9 to TRBJ2-3; D might be TRBD2 (6 bases). The CDR3 is 14 residues long. V shed 2 bases and J shed 4 bases, with 10 bases lying between them. Germline-derived CDR1 and CDR2 are SEHNR and FQNEAQ (reference sequence). The CDR3 nucleotides are TGTGCCAGCAGCTTAAGTCCTAGCGCAGATACGCAGTATTTT. Protein product: CASSLSPSADTQYF.

This clonotype has only a few counts. This chain connects TRBV7-9 to TRBJ2-7; D is possibly TRBD1 (6 bases). The CDR3 contains 13 residues. V lost 6 bases to trimming and J lost 5 bases, with 14 bases between them. The germline gives CDR1 SEHNR, CDR2 FQNEAQ (reference sequence). CDR3 coding DNA: TGTGCCAGCAGTTACGACAGGCACGACGAGCAGTACTTC. It yields the protein CASSYDRHDEQYF.